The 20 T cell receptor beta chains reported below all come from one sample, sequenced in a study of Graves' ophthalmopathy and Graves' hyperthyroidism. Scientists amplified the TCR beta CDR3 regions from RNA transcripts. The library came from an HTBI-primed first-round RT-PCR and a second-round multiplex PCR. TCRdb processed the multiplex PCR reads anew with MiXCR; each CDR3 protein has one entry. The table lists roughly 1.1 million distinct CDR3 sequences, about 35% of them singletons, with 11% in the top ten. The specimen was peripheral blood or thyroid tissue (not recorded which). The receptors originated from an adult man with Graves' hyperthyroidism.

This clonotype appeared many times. The CDR3 DNA reads TGCAGTGCGATGGACAGCCAGACCCAGTACTTC. Translation: CSAMDSQTQYF. V usage is TRBV20-1 and J usage is TRBJ2-5; D might be TRBD1 (6 bases). This CDR3 is built from 11 residues. Per germline, CDR1 DFQATT and CDR2 SNEGSKA (reference sequence). The V end lost 6 bases, the J end lost 6 bases, and 11 bases lay between the germline ends.

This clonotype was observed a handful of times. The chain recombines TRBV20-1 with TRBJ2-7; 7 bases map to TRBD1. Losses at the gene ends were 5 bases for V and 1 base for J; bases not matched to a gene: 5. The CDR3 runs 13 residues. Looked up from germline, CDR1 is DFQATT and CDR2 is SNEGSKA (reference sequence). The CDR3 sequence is CSAPGGLSYEQYF. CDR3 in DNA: TGCAGTGCTCCAGGGGGTCTTTCCTACGAGCAGTACTTC.

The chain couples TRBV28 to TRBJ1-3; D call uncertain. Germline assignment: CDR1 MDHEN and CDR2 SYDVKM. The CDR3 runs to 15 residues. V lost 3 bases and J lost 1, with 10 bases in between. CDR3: CASSLSGLSGNTIYF. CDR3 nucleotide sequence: TGTGCCAGCAGTTTGTCTGGCTTGTCTGGAAACACCATATATTTT. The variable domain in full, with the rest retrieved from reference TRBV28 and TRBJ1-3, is DVKVTQSSRYLVKRTGEKVFLECVQDMDHENMFWYRQDPGLGLRLIYFSYDVKMKEKGDIPEGYSVSREKKERFSLILESASTNQTSMYLCASSLSGLSGNTIYFGEGSWLTVV.

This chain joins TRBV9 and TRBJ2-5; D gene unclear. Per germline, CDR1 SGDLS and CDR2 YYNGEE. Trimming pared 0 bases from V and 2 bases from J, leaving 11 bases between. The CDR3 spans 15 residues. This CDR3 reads CASSVAAAGQETQYF. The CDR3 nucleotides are TGTGCCAGCAGCGTAGCGGCGGCAGGACAAGAGACCCAGTACTTC.

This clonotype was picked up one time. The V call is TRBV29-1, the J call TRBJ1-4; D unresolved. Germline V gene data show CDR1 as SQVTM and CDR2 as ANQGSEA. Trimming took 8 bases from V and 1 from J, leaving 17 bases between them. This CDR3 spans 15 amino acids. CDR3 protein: CSTGEANRTNEKLFF. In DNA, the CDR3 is TGCAGCACCGGGGAAGCGAACAGAACTAATGAAAAACTGTTTTTT.

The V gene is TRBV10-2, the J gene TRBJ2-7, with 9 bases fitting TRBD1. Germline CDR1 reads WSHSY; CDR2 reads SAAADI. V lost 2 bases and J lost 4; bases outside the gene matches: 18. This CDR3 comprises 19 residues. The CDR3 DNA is TGCGCCAGCAGTGAGCCGGCCAGTACTTTAGACAGGGGGGCGTACGAGCAGTACTTC. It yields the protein CASSEPASTLDRGAYEQYF.

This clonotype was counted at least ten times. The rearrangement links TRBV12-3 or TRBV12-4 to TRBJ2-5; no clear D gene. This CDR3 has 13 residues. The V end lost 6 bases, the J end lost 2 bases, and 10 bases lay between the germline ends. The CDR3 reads CASSPTTQETQYF. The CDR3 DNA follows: TGTGCCAGCAGCCCGACAACGCAAGAGACCCAGTACTTC.

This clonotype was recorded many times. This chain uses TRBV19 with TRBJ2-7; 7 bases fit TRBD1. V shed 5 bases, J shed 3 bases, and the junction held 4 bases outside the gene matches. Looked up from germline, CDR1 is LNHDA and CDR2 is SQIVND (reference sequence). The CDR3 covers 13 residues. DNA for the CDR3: TGTGCCAGTAGTGCCGGACAGGACTACGAGCAGTACTTC. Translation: CASSAGQDYEQYF.

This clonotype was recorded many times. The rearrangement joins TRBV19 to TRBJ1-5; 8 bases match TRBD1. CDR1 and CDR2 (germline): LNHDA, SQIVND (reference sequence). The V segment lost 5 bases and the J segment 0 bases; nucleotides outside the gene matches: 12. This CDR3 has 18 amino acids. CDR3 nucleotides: TGTGCCAGTAGTGAACCGGGACAGGAGCACTATAGCAATCAGCCCCAGCATTTT. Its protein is CASSEPGQEHYSNQPQHF.

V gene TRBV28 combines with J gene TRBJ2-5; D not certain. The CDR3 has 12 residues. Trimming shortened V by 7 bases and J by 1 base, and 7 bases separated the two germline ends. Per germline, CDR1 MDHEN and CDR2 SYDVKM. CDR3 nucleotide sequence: TGTGCCAGCACAAAACCCCAAGAGACCCAGTACTTC. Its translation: CASTKPQETQYF. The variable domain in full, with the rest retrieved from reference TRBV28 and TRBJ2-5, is DVKVTQSSRYLVKRTGEKVFLECVQDMDHENMFWYRQDPGLGLRLIYFSYDVKMKEKGDIPEGYSVSREKKERFSLILESASTNQTSMYLCASTKPQETQYFGPGTRLLVL.

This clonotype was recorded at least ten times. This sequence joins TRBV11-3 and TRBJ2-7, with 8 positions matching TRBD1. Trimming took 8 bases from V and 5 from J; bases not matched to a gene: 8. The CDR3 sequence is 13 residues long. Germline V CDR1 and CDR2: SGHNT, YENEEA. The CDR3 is CASSKDRGHEQYF. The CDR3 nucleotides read TGTGCCAGCTCAAAAGACAGGGGCCACGAGCAGTACTTC. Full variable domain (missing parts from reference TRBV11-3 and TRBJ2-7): EAGVVQSPRYKIIEKKQPVAFWCNPISGHNTLYWYLQNLGQGPELLIRYENEEAVDDSQLPKDRFSAERLKGVDSTLKIQPAELGDSAVYLCASSKDRGHEQYFGPGTRLTVT.

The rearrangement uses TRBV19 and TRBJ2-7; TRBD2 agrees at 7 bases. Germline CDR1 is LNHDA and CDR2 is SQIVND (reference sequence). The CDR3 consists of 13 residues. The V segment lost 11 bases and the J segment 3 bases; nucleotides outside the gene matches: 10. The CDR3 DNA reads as TGTGCCGCATCCAATAGGGAGGGCTACGAGCAGTACTTC. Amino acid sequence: CAASNREGYEQYF.

The CDR3 protein is CAISEAGSSPLHF. CDR3 DNA: TGTGCCATCAGTGAGGCAGGGTCTTCACCCCTCCACTTT. The genes are TRBV10-3 and TRBJ1-6; TRBD1 is a possible D gene (5 bases). In germline, CDR1 is ENHRY, CDR2 SYGVKD. The length of the CDR3 is 13 residues. Deletions cut 2 bases from V and 9 bases from J, with 8 bases between.

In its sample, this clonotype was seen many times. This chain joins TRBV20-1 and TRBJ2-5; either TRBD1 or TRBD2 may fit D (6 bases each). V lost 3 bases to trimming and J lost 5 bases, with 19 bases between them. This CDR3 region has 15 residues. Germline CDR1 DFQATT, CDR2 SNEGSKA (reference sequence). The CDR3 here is CSASQPRGRGETQYF. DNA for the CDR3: TGCAGTGCTAGTCAACCCCGGGGGCGCGGGGAGACCCAGTACTTC.

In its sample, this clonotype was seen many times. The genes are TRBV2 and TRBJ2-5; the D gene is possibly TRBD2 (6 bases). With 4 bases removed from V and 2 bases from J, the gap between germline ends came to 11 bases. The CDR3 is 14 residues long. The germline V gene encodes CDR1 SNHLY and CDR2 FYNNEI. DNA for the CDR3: TGTGCCAGCAGTGTTCCGGGGGTACAAGAGACCCAGTACTTC. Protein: CASSVPGVQETQYF.

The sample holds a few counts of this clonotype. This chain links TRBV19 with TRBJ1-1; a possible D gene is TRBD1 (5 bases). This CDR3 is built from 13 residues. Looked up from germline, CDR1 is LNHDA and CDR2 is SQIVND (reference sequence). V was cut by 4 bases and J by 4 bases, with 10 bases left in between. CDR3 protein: CASSTRGGTEAFF. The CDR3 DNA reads TGTGCCAGTAGTACACGTGGGGGCACTGAAGCTTTCTTT. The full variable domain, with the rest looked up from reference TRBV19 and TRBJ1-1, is DGGITQSPKYLFRKEGQNVTLSCEQNLNHDAMYWYRQDPGQGLRLIYYSQIVNDFQKGDIAEGYSVSREKKESFPLTVTSAQKNPTAFYLCASSTRGGTEAFFGQGTRLTVV.

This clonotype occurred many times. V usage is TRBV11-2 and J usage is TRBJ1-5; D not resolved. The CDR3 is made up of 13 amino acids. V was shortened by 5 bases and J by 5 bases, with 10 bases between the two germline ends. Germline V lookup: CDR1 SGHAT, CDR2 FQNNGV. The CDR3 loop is CASSLELDQPQHF. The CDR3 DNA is TGTGCCAGCAGCCTGGAACTTGATCAGCCCCAGCATTTT.

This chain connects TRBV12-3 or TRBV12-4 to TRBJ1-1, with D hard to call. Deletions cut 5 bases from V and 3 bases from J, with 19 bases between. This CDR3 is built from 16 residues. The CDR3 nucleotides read TGTGCCAGCAGTCTCCTGGCAGGACGCGGGGACACTGAAGCTTTCTTT. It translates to CASSLLAGRGDTEAFF.

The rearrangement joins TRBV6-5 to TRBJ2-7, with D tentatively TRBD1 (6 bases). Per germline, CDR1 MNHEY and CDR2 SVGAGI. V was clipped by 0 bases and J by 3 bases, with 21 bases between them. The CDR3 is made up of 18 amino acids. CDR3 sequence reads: CASSYSIGGSGEVYEQYF. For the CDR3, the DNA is TGTGCCAGCAGTTACTCGATTGGTGGGTCAGGGGAAGTCTACGAGCAGTACTTC.

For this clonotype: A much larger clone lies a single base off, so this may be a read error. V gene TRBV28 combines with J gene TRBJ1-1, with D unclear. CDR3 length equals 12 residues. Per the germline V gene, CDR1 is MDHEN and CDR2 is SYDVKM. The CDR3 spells CASSLALNEASF. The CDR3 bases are TGTGCCAGCAGTTTGGCCCTAAATGAAGCTTCCTTT.